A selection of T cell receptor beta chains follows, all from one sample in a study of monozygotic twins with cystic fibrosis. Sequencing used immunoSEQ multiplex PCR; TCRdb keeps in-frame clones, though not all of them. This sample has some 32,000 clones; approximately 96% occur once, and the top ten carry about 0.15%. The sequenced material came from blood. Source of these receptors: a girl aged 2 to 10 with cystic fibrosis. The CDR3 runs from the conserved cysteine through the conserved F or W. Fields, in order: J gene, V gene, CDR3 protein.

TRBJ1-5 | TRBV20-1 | CSTSPGPQHF
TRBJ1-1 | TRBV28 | CASSVSAEAFF
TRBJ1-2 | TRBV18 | CASSAAAGGPNYGYTF
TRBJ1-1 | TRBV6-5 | CASSYSGQGSTEAFF
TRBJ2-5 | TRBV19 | CASAQDQETQYF
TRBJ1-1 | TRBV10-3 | CAISGRAEGSEAFF
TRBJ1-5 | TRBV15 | CATSRALSGVQPQHF
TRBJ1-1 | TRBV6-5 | CASSWTGGRTEAFF
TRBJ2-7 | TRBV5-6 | CASTGDLSYEQYF
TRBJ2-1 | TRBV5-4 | CASSFKQIAGDNEQFF
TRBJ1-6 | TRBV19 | CASRGTENNSPLHF
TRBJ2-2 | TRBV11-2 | CAWTAENTGELFF
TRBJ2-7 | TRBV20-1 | CSALAGGEQYF
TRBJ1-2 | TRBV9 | CASSVEPGQGSYGYTF
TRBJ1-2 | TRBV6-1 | CASSQNLYGYTF
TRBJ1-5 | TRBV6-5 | CASSPDRGNQPQHF
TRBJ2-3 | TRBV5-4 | CASSLKDRITDTQYF
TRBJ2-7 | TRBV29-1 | CSVLGLATPMEQYF
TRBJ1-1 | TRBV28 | CASSLASLNTEAFF
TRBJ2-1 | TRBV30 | CAWRGADEQFF
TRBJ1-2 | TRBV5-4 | CASSQDIQGENYGYTF
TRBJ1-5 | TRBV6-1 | CASSETGRGQPQHF
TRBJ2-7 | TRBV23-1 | CASRNEQYF
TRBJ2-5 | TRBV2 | CASSETGGAETQYF
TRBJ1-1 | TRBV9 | CASSASQGGLTEAFF
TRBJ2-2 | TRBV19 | CASSIGLAGAGELFF
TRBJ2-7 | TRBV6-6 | CASRGGQVDSYEQYF
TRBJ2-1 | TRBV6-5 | CAVRSSRDEQFF
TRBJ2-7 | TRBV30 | CAWSPRDFTYEQYF
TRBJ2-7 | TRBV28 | CASTRADLVYEQYF
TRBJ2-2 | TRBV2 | CASSQGPPNTGELFF
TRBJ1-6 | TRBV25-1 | CASSEDSGAHSPLHF
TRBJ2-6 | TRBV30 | CASYGVRSGANVLTF
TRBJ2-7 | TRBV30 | CAWSVAGAAEQYF
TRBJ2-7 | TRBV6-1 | CASSLSSGTSYEQYF
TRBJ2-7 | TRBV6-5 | CASGMIYEQYF
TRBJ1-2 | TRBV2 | CASKDGIVDGYTF
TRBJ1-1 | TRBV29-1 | CSVGSRRADTEAFF
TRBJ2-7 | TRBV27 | CASSDRAAAYEQYF
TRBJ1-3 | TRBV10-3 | CAISESVGQAAGNTIYF
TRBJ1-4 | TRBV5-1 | CASSLGSSHNEKLFF
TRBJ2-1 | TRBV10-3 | CAISESMGSLSDEQFF
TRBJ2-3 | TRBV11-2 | CASSLGTLPDTDTQYF
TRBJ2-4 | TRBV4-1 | CASSQAPALAKNIQYF
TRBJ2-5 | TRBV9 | CASSAGAASQETQYF
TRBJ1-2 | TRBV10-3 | CAISESRDSPASNYGYTF
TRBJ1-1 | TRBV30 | CAWSVKGTRAFF
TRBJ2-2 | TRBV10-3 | CAISERMSSTGELFF
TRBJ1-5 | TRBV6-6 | CASSTDSRQPQHF
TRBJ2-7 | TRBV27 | CASRGLGTASSYEQYF
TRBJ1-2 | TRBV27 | CATRGTPYGYTF
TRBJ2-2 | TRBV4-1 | CASSQEGLAGPGELFF
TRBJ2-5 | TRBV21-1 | CASSKGTRRMETQYF
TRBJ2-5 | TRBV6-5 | CASSYSAGQQETQYF
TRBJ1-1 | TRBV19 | CASTRGQVAFF
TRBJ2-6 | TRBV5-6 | CASSPSSTRANVLTF
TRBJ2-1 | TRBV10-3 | CAISDYNEQFF
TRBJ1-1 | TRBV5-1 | CASSPGRFSDTEAFF
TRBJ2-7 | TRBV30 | CAWSSIRDRGREQYF
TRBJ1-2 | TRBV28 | CASSNLRPGNYGYTF